This T cell receptor (beta chain) was found in a study of shared clonotypes between healthy human individuals. Positively selected for CCR7, the CD45RO-negative cells used as naive CD8 cells excluded terminally differentiated effector memory CD45RA+ cells. Data came from immunoSEQ multiplex PCR; TCRdb stores just in-frame clones and leaves some out. The sample has more than 500,000 clones; 90% to 95% are singletons. This clone has a single count. Its antigen is not known. Trimming left V 4 bases short and J 5 bases short, with 9 bases between. The CDR3 loop spans 13 amino acids. In germline, CDR1 is MNHEY, CDR2 SMNVEV (reference sequence). Points from the study as a whole: There were few donors, and this limited the genetic and exposure-history diversity represented. Clonotypes not shared had lower generation probabilities than those common to all four donors.

The TCR sequence derives from a woman aged 25 to 45 in good health. This chain links TRBV27 with TRBJ2-1; D unclear. Material for sequencing was naive CD8+ T cells sorted from blood. The CDR3 sequence: CASSYQPNNEQFF. CDR3 bases: TGTGCCAGCAGTTACCAACCCAACAATGAGCAGTTCTTC.